This entry lists 17 T cell receptor beta chains sequenced from one sample in a study of blood T cells in healthy people across ages. Next came a second PCR, run for about 6 to 12 cycles, which used a sample-barcoded 5' primer along with a J-beta primer mix. TCRdb reprocessed the 5' RACE reads with MiXCR, giving one entry per CDR3 protein. The table has more than 1 million distinct CDR3 sequences, under 45% seen once. Sequenced material: blood. These TCRs come from a woman aged 60-75 years in good health.

The rearrangement links TRBV29-1 to TRBJ1-1, with 9 bases lining up with TRBD1. With V trimmed by 5 bases and J by 5 bases, 9 bases remained unmatched. The germline V gene has CDR1 SQVTM and CDR2 ANQGSEA. The CDR3 has 14 residues. CDR3 amino acids: CSVRTGAFSTEAFF. In nucleotides, the CDR3 is TGCAGCGTTCGGACAGGGGCCTTTTCTACTGAAGCTTTCTTT. Full variable domain (missing parts from reference TRBV29-1 and TRBJ1-1): SAVISQKPSRDICQRGTSLTIQCQVDSQVTMMFWYRQQPGQSLTLIATANQGSEATYESGFVIDKFPISRPNLTFSTLTVSNMSPEDSSIYLCSVRTGAFSTEAFFGQGTRLTVV.

The genes are TRBV2 and TRBJ2-2; no definite D call. The germline CDR1 and CDR2 sequences are SNHLY and FYNNEI. Trimming stripped 3 bases from V and 5 bases from J, with 13 bases between. This CDR3 region has 15 residues. This CDR3 reads CASSEGGVWTGELFF. In nucleotides, the CDR3 is TGTGCCAGCAGTGAGGGCGGAGTATGGACCGGGGAGCTGTTTTTT. Complete variable domain (other parts from reference TRBV2 and TRBJ2-2): EPEVTQTPSHQVTQMGQEVILRCVPISNHLYFYWYRQILGQKVEFLVSFYNNEISEKSEIFDDQFSVERPDGSNFTLKIRSTKLEDSAMYFCASSEGGVWTGELFFGEGSRLTVL.

This clonotype has only a few counts. The chain is built from TRBV2 and TRBJ2-5, with TRBD1 as a possible D gene (5 bases). The germline V and J ends were trimmed by 1 base and 1 base, with 10 bases remaining between them. Looked up from germline, CDR1 is SNHLY and CDR2 is FYNNEI. The CDR3 has 15 amino acids. Here the CDR3 reads CASSEGGLSQETQYF. The CDR3 DNA sequence: TGTGCCAGCAGTGAAGGGGGCCTATCCCAAGAGACCCAGTACTTC.

This clonotype was observed a few times. The V call is TRBV7-3, the J call TRBJ2-5; D is perhaps TRBD1 (7 bases). Germline-derived CDR1 and CDR2 are SGHTA and FQGTGA. The CDR3 covers 16 residues. Trimming removed 5 bases at V and 3 bases at J, with 19 bases between. Here the CDR3 DNA reads TGTGCCAGCAGCCCCCAAGGAGGGACAGCCAAAGAGACCCAGTACTTC. It translates to CASSPQGGTAKETQYF.

V usage is TRBV6-4 and J usage is TRBJ2-1, with 10 bases matching TRBD1. In germline, CDR1 is MRHNA, CDR2 SNTAGT. After removal of 2 bases from V and 1 base from J, the junction contained 8 bases not matched to a gene. CDR3 size: 18 residues. This chain's CDR3 is CASSDGTGVPLSYNEQFF. CDR3 coding DNA: TGTGCCAGCAGTGACGGGACAGGGGTCCCCCTTTCCTACAATGAGCAGTTCTTC.

This sequence joins TRBV28 and TRBJ2-7; TRBD2 matches at 7 bases. The germline V gene encodes CDR1 MDHEN and CDR2 SYDVKM. The CDR3 loop spans 14 amino acids. After removal of 4 bases from V and 7 bases from J, the junction contained 10 bases not matched to a gene. CDR3 nucleotides: TGTGCCAGCAGTTCCACCGGGAGGTACAATGAGCAGTACTTC. Encoded protein: CASSSTGRYNEQYF.

The chain combines TRBV5-4 with TRBJ1-2, with D uncertain. The germline V gene encodes CDR1 SGHNT and CDR2 YYREEE (reference sequence). Trimming removed 1 base at V and 1 base at J, with 8 bases between. This CDR3 region has 14 residues. This CDR3 is CASSLPARNYGYTF. The CDR3 DNA follows: TGTGCCAGCAGCTTGCCCGCACGTAACTATGGCTACACCTTC.

This chain uses TRBV12-3 or TRBV12-4 with TRBJ1-1, with a tentative D call TRBD1 (5 bases). CDR3 size: 14 residues. The V end was cut by 0 bases, the J end by 5 bases, with 10 bases between. This CDR3 is CASSLAGAETEAFF. CDR3 nucleotides: TGTGCCAGCAGTTTAGCAGGGGCGGAGACTGAAGCTTTCTTT.

A few counts support this clonotype. The chain employs TRBV29-1 and TRBJ2-3, with TRBD2 matching over 8 bases. Germline CDR1 is SQVTM and CDR2 is ANQGSEA. The CDR3 runs 16 residues. With V trimmed by 0 bases and J by 4 bases, 9 bases remained unmatched. This chain's CDR3 is CSVEDPGSGSADTQYF. CDR3 nucleotides: TGCAGCGTTGAAGATCCCGGGAGCGGGAGCGCAGATACGCAGTATTTT.

J is TRBJ1-2 and V is TRBV4-3; D is possibly TRBD1 (5 bases). Per germline, CDR1 LGHNA and CDR2 YSLEER. CDR3 length: 14 residues. V lost 4 bases to trimming and J lost 2 bases, with 11 bases between them. The chain's CDR3 is CASSRDDGNYGYTF. The CDR3 DNA sequence: TGCGCCAGCAGCCGGGACGACGGAAACTATGGCTACACCTTC.

The rearrangement uses TRBV6-5 and TRBJ2-5; 9 nucleotides agree with TRBD2. With 4 bases clipped from V and 6 bases from J, the junction kept 6 bases outside the gene matches. Germline V CDR1 and CDR2: MNHEY, SVGAGI. The CDR3 spans 14 residues. The CDR3 DNA reads TGTGCCAGCAGTTCTGTAGCGGGAGATCAGACCCAGTACTTC. It codes for CASSSVAGDQTQYF.

Worth noting for this clonotype: A read error may be the cause here, since a much bigger clone is one base away. The DNA of the CDR3 is TGTGCCAGCAGTACCGGGACTAGCGGGAGTCCTGGGAGGAATGAGCAGTACTTC. Protein sequence: CASSTGTSGSPGRNEQYF. The chain is built from TRBV6-2 or TRBV6-3 and TRBJ2-5; the match to TRBD2 covers 14 bases. This CDR3 region has 18 residues. CDR1 and CDR2 (germline): MNHEY, SVGEGT. V trimming: 5 bases; J trimming: 11 bases; junction bases outside the gene matches: 19.

The rearrangement uses TRBV29-1 and TRBJ2-7; either TRBD1 or TRBD2 may supply D (7 bases each). Germline V lookup: CDR1 SQVTM, CDR2 ANQGSEA. Trimming cost V 7 bases and J 6 bases, with 16 bases left between them. The CDR3 covers 12 residues. The CDR3 bases are TGCAGCGGAAACAGGGGAGGGGGCGAGCAGTACTTC. Residues: CSGNRGGGEQYF.

The rearrangement links TRBV19 to TRBJ2-4; TRBD2 might be the D (5 bases). V dropped 4 bases and J dropped 0 bases, with 10 bases sitting between them. Germline CDR1 is LNHDA and CDR2 is SQIVND (reference sequence). The CDR3 length is 15 residues. The CDR3 spells CASSNGVLAKNIQYF. The CDR3 coding sequence is TGTGCCAGTAGTAACGGGGTCCTAGCCAAAAACATTCAGTACTTC.

V and J are TRBV5-1 and TRBJ2-7; TRBD2 is a possible D gene (5 bases). V was cut by 0 bases and J by 7 bases, with 17 bases left in between. Germline loops: CDR1 SGHRS, CDR2 YFSETQ. There are 15 residues in the CDR3. CDR3 residues: CASSLVATPGNEQYF. The CDR3 DNA reads as TGCGCCAGCAGCTTGGTAGCTACTCCGGGGAATGAGCAGTACTTC.

This clonotype has a count of ten or more. This sequence joins TRBV27 and TRBJ2-7, with 15 nucleotides matching TRBD2. This CDR3 spans 18 amino acids. V trimming: 8 bases; J trimming: 3 bases; junction bases outside the gene matches: 14. Per the germline V gene, CDR1 is MNHEY and CDR2 is SMNVEV (reference sequence). The CDR3 here is CASSSDRGTSGRRYEQYF. Written as DNA, the CDR3 is TGTGCCAGCTCTTCGGACAGGGGGACTAGCGGGAGGCGCTACGAGCAGTACTTC.

The J gene is TRBJ2-7, the V gene TRBV7-8, with TRBD2 matching 9 bases. Germline trimming cut 5 bases from V and 2 bases from J; bases unmatched to any gene: 10. The CDR3 sequence is 16 residues long. Germline V lookup: CDR1 SGHVS, CDR2 FQNEAQ. The CDR3 nucleotides read TGTGCCAGCAGCCAGATCAGCGGGAGGACACCCTACGAGCAGTACTTC. Protein: CASSQISGRTPYEQYF.